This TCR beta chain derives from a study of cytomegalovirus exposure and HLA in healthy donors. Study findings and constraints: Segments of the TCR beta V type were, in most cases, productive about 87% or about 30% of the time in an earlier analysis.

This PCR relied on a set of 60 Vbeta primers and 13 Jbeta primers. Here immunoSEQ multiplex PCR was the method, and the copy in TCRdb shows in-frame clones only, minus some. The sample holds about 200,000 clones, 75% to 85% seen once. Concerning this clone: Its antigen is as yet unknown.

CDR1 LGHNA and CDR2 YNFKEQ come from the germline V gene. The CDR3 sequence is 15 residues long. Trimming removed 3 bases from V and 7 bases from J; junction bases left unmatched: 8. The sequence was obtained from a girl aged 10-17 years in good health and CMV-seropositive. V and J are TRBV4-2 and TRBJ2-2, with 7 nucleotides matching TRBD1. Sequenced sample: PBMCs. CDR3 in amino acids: CASSHGDREIGELFF. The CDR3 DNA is TGTGCCAGCAGCCATGGCGACAGGGAAATCGGGGAGCTGTTTTTT.